The sequence of this TCR beta chain was determined in a study of T cells after yellow fever vaccination. Overall study: Fractions of low cell number were prepared using SMART-Seq v4 Ultra Low Input.

Germline V gene lookup returns CDR1 MNHEY and CDR2 SVGEGT. This CDR3 is 15 amino acids long. V was clipped by 3 bases and J by 3 bases, with 15 bases between them. TCRdb called the 5' RACE reads again in MiXCR, with one record for every CDR3 protein. In the table there are about 310,000 distinct CDR3 sequences, 3% to 4.5% of which are singletons. This clonotype occurred many times. V is TRBV6-2 or TRBV6-3 and J is TRBJ2-7, with a possible D match to TRBD2 (5 bases). Here the sequenced sample was PBMCs, taken on the day of the yellow fever booster vaccination. The receptor's source is a man in his late teens or twenties who received the YFV17D yellow fever vaccine. The CDR3 nucleotides are TGTGCCAGCAGTTATACGGGGTCTGGTTTCTACGAGCAGTACTTC. Its translation is CASSYTGSGFYEQYF.